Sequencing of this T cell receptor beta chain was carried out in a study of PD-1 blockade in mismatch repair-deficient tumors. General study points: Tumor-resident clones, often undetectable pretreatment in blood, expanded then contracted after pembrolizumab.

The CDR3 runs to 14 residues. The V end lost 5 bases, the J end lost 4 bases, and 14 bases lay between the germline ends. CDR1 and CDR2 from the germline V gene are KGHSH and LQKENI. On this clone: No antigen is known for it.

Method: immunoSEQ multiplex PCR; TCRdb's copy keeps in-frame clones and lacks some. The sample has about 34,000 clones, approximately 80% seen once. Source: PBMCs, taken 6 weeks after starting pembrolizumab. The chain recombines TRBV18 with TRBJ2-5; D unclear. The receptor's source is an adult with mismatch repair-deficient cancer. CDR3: CASSVGEARETQYF. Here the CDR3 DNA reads TGTGCCAGCTCAGTGGGTGAGGCACGAGAGACCCAGTACTTC.